A single sample gave rise to the 28 T cell receptor beta chains below, sequenced in a study of shared clonotypes between healthy human individuals. Profiled with immunoSEQ multiplex PCR; TCRdb holds only in-frame clones, not every one. The data show 850,000 to 1,200,000 clones, around 75% seen once. The sample was memory CD4+ T cells sorted from blood. Subset denoted: CD45RA-negative fraction. Source of these receptors: a man between 18 and 35 years old in good health.

A few counts support this clone. CDR3 in amino acids: CASSTWRSPLHF. CDR3 nucleotide sequence: TGTGCCAGCAGTACCTGGCGATCACCCCTCCACTTT. The chain uses TRBV2 and TRBJ1-6; D is undetermined. This CDR3 has 12 amino acids. Trimming left V 5 bases short and J 10 bases short, with 9 bases between. Per germline, CDR1 SNHLY and CDR2 FYNNEI.

The chain couples TRBV10-3 to TRBJ2-6; D assignment may be TRBD1 or TRBD2 (5 bases each). CDR1 and CDR2 (germline): ENHRY, SYGVKD. V lost 11 bases and J 0 bases, leaving 14 bases between the germline ends. The CDR3 has 15 amino acids. This chain's CDR3 is CAAYSGTSGANVLTF. The DNA for the CDR3 is TGTGCCGCCTATTCAGGGACCTCTGGGGCCAACGTCCTGACTTTC.

In its sample, this clone was seen many times. The CDR3 loop is CASSEMLGQNEKLFF. CDR3 DNA: TGTGCCAGCAGTGAAATGTTGGGACAGAATGAAAAACTGTTTTTT. The chain carries TRBV2 and TRBJ1-4, with TRBD1 matching 7 bases. V lost 2 bases to trimming and J lost 5 bases; unmatched junction nucleotides: 5. Germline values: CDR1 SNHLY, CDR2 FYNNEI. The CDR3 is 15 amino acids.

J is TRBJ2-3 and V is TRBV9, with D perhaps assigned TRBD1 or TRBD2 (5 bases each). The CDR3 consists of 16 residues. Between the trimmed V and J ends, which lost 4 bases and 8 bases, there was a span of 23 bases. Germline V gene lookup returns CDR1 SGDLS and CDR2 YYNGEE. The CDR3 reads CASSPHRDPAMGTQYF. CDR3 DNA sequence: TGTGCCAGCAGCCCCCACCGGGACCCTGCGATGGGTACGCAGTATTTT.

This sequence joins TRBV18 and TRBJ2-2; D is ambiguous. Trimming stripped 3 bases from V and 4 bases from J, with 9 bases between. This CDR3 comprises 14 residues. In germline, CDR1 is KGHSH, CDR2 LQKENI. The CDR3 loop is CASSPPDGTGELFF. Written as DNA, the CDR3 is TGTGCCAGCTCACCCCCGGATGGCACCGGGGAGCTGTTTTTT.

This chain uses TRBV5-4 with TRBJ2-3, with 7 bases lining up with TRBD1. The CDR3 covers 14 residues. Per germline, CDR1 SGHNT and CDR2 YYREEE (reference sequence). J lost 1 base, V lost 2 bases, and 1 base had no gene match. The CDR3 region is CASSFTGGTDTQYF. DNA for the CDR3: TGTGCCAGCAGCTTCACAGGGGGCACAGATACGCAGTATTTT. Complete variable domain (other parts from reference TRBV5-4 and TRBJ2-3): ETGVTQSPTHLIKTRGQQVTLRCSSQSGHNTVSWYQQALGQGPQFIFQYYREEENGRGNFPPRFSGLQFPNYSSELNVNALELDDSALYLCASSFTGGTDTQYFGPGTRLTVL.

The rearrangement uses TRBV11-2 and TRBJ1-1; maybe TRBD1 (6 bases). This CDR3 is built from 15 residues. Deletions cut 0 bases from V and 4 bases from J, with 12 bases between. Per germline, CDR1 SGHAT and CDR2 FQNNGV. CDR3 sequence reads: CASSLDSGASTEAFF. The DNA for the CDR3 is TGTGCCAGCAGCTTAGATTCAGGGGCGAGCACTGAAGCTTTCTTT.

Comments on this clone: This specimen includes other DNA sequences encoding the same CDR3. The chain employs TRBV7-2 and TRBJ2-3; TRBD2 aligns across 11 bases. The CDR3 loop spans 14 amino acids. Germline V CDR1 and CDR2: SGHTA, FQGNSA. V lost 4 bases and J lost 5; bases outside the gene matches: 2. CDR3: CASSSGLAGDTQYF. The DNA for the CDR3 is TGTGCCAGCAGCTCCGGACTAGCGGGAGATACGCAGTATTTT. The complete variable domain, with remaining parts taken from reference TRBV7-2 and TRBJ2-3, reads GAGVSQSPSNKVTEKGKDVELRCDPISGHTALYWYRQSLGQGLEFLIYFQGNSAPDKSGLPSDRFSAERTGGSVSTLTIQRTQQEDSAVYLCASSSGLAGDTQYFGPGTRLTVL.

The chain couples TRBV19 to TRBJ2-7, with 8 bases fitting TRBD2. The CDR3 has 14 amino acids. Trimming took 3 bases from V and 3 from J; bases not matched to a gene: 4. Germline values: CDR1 LNHDA, CDR2 SQIVND (reference sequence). The CDR3 sequence is CASSIGGRNYEQYF. The CDR3 DNA reads TGTGCCAGTAGTATCGGCGGGAGGAACTACGAGCAGTACTTC. Together with reference TRBV19 and TRBJ2-7, the CDR3 gives the full variable domain: DGGITQSPKYLFRKEGQNVTLSCEQNLNHDAMYWYRQDPGQGLRLIYYSQIVNDFQKGDIAEGYSVSREKKESFPLTVTSAQKNPTAFYLCASSIGGRNYEQYFGPGTRLTVT.

The CDR3 DNA sequence: TGTGCCAGCAGCTTAGCTACAACTAGCGGGAGTTACGAGCAGTACTTC. This encodes CASSLATTSGSYEQYF. The rearrangement uses TRBV7-2 and TRBJ2-7; 11 bases align to TRBD2. Germline CDR1 SGHTA, CDR2 FQGNSA. Losses at the gene ends were 0 bases for V and 4 bases for J; bases not matched to a gene: 5. The CDR3 has 16 residues.

This chain joins TRBV5-4 and TRBJ2-7, with 7 bases aligning to TRBD1. After removal of 4 bases from V and 7 bases from J, the junction contained 8 bases not matched to a gene. CDR1 and CDR2 (germline): SGHNT, YYREEE (reference sequence). CDR3 length equals 13 residues. The CDR3 loop is CASSGDRVVEQYF. CDR3 bases: TGTGCCAGCAGCGGTGACAGGGTGGTGGAGCAGTACTTC.

The genes are TRBV18 and TRBJ1-1; no definite D call. The CDR3 is 13 amino acids. Trimming pared 3 bases from V and 6 bases from J, leaving 11 bases between. CDR1 is KGHSH, CDR2 LQKENI, per germline. This CDR3 reads CASSPFQDAEAFF. CDR3 sequence (DNA): TGTGCCAGCTCACCCTTTCAGGACGCTGAAGCTTTCTTT.

Worth noting for this clone: Other DNA sequences in the same sample also yield this CDR3. The J gene is TRBJ2-1, the V gene TRBV2; TRBD2 agrees at 9 bases. J lost 7 bases, V lost 1 base, and 5 bases had no gene match. CDR3 length: 15 residues. The germline gives CDR1 SNHLY, CDR2 FYNNEI. CDR3 sequence reads: CASSEELAGYNEQFF. In nucleotides, the CDR3 is TGTGCCAGCAGTGAAGAGCTAGCGGGGTATAATGAGCAGTTCTTC. The full variable domain, in which reference TRBV2 and TRBJ2-1 provide the parts outside the CDR3, is EPEVTQTPSHQVTQMGQEVILRCVPISNHLYFYWYRQILGQKVEFLVSFYNNEISEKSEIFDDQFSVERPDGSNFTLKIRSTKLEDSAMYFCASSEELAGYNEQFFGPGTRLTVL.

This sequence joins TRBV7-2 and TRBJ1-2; D possibly corresponds to TRBD1 (5 bases). The CDR3 totals 15 residues. Germline values: CDR1 SGHTA, CDR2 FQGNSA. V dropped 1 base and J dropped 1 base, with 10 bases sitting between them. This CDR3 reads CASSLGQGLNYGYTF. The CDR3 DNA reads as TGTGCCAGCAGCTTAGGTCAGGGCCTTAACTATGGCTACACCTTC.

About this clone itself: The identical CDR3 is also encoded by other nucleotide sequences in the sample. The V and J genes are TRBV28 and TRBJ1-5, with D unclear. Germline V gene lookup returns CDR1 MDHEN and CDR2 SYDVKM. This CDR3 spans 13 amino acids. Trimming stripped 6 bases from V and 0 bases from J, with 6 bases between. The CDR3 spells CASSTHSNQPQHF. In DNA, the CDR3 is TGTGCCAGCAGCACTCATAGCAATCAGCCCCAGCATTTT.

In its sample, this clone was seen a few times. This chain connects TRBV5-1 to TRBJ2-1; tentatively, D is TRBD2 (6 bases). The germline CDR1 and CDR2 sequences are SGHRS and YFSETQ. V lost 1 base and J 3 bases, leaving 11 bases between the germline ends. There are 15 residues in the CDR3. The CDR3 region has the DNA TGCGCCAGCAGCTTGAATGGCGGGGACTACAATGAGCAGTTCTTC. Amino acids: CASSLNGGDYNEQFF.

The chain employs TRBV5-4 and TRBJ2-1, with D possibly matching TRBD2 (6 bases). The CDR3 consists of 16 residues. From germline, CDR1 is SGHNT and CDR2 YYREEE (reference sequence). Trimming removed 3 bases at V and 1 base at J, with 14 bases between. The CDR3: CASSSGGSKSYNEQFF. The CDR3 DNA is TGTGCCAGCAGCTCTGGGGGGAGTAAGTCCTACAATGAGCAGTTCTTC.

This sequence joins TRBV5-4 and TRBJ1-4; the D gene is possibly TRBD1 (5 bases). V was pared by 1 base and J by 7 bases, with 11 bases between. The CDR3 spans 14 residues. Germline V lookup: CDR1 SGHNT, CDR2 YYREEE (reference sequence). The CDR3 sequence: CASSLLGPGEKLFF. The CDR3 DNA reads TGTGCCAGCAGCTTGTTGGGGCCGGGTGAAAAACTGTTTTTT.

V usage is TRBV19 and J usage is TRBJ1-2; D remains ambiguous. V was shortened by 7 bases and J by 2 bases, with 11 bases between the two germline ends. The CDR3 has 13 amino acids. Germline V gene sequence: CDR1 LNHDA, CDR2 SQIVND (reference sequence). The CDR3 coding sequence is TGTGCCAGTAAGACAACCTTCAACTATGGCTACACCTTC. This encodes CASKTTFNYGYTF.

V and J are TRBV11-2 and TRBJ2-3; perhaps TRBD1 as D (7 bases). Germline loops: CDR1 SGHAT, CDR2 FQNNGV. The V end was cut by 5 bases, the J end by 0 bases, with 18 bases between. This CDR3 is built from 17 residues. CDR3 bases: TGTGCCAGCAGCCAGGGGGGTAAAAAAGCTAGCACAGATACGCAGTATTTT. This translates into CASSQGGKKASTDTQYF.

This clone is a singleton in its sample. The genes are TRBV18 and TRBJ1-1, with D unresolved. Trimming cost V 5 bases and J 5 bases, with 12 bases left between them. This CDR3 contains 13 residues. Germline V gives CDR1 KGHSH, CDR2 LQKENI. The CDR3: CASSAERTTEAFF. CDR3 nucleotide sequence: TGTGCCAGCTCAGCCGAAAGGACTACTGAAGCTTTCTTT.

The chain uses TRBV6-1 and TRBJ1-5, with unresolved D. The CDR3 is 12 amino acids. Germline CDR1 is MNHNS and CDR2 is SASEGT. V was trimmed by 8 bases and J by 7 bases, leaving 12 bases between them. CDR3 protein: CASGWVQQPQHF. The CDR3 coding sequence is TGTGCCAGCGGATGGGTCCAGCAGCCCCAGCATTTT.

This clone was seen a few times. The chain has TRBV11-3 and TRBJ2-5; D may be TRBD1 (6 bases). Trimming took 5 bases from V and 5 from J, leaving 12 bases between them. Germline CDR1 SGHNT, CDR2 YENEEA. CDR3 length: 13 amino acids. Written as DNA, the CDR3 is TGTGCCAGCAGCAGGAAAACAGGGGAGACCCAGTACTTC. This gives the protein CASSRKTGETQYF.

This rearrangement joins TRBV2 to TRBJ1-6, with D maybe TRBD1 (6 bases). V lost 3 bases, J lost 7 bases, and 13 bases lay in between. CDR3 length: 15 amino acids. The V gene's germline CDR1 is SNHLY and CDR2 FYNNEI. The CDR3 DNA follows: TGTGCCAGCAGTGAGGTGGGGGCTGGAAATTCACCCCTCCACTTT. Translating it yields CASSEVGAGNSPLHF.

The V call is TRBV9, the J call TRBJ1-1; 7 bases fit TRBD1. The junction had 3 bases not matched to a gene; V was cut back by 4 bases and J by 0 bases. The germline V gene encodes CDR1 SGDLS and CDR2 YYNGEE. The CDR3 runs to 14 residues. The CDR3 nucleotides are TGTGCCAGCAGCTCGGGACAGCTGAACACTGAAGCTTTCTTT. Translation gives CASSSGQLNTEAFF.

J is TRBJ2-2 and V is TRBV11-2, with 7 nucleotides matching TRBD1. The CDR3 has 15 amino acids. Germline-derived CDR1 and CDR2 are SGHAT and FQNNGV. V shed 3 bases, J shed 5 bases, and the junction held 6 bases outside the gene matches. DNA for the CDR3: TGTGCCAGCAGCTTTGAGGGGGCAGGGACCGGGGAGCTGTTTTTT. Amino acid sequence: CASSFEGAGTGELFF.

As concerns this clone: Within the sample, other DNA sequences also encode this same CDR3. The chain recombines TRBV5-1 with TRBJ2-3, with D maybe TRBD2 (7 bases). Germline CDR1 reads SGHRS; CDR2 reads YFSETQ. There are 15 residues in the CDR3. Between the trimmed V and J ends, which lost 2 bases and 3 bases, there was a span of 13 bases. CDR3 region: CASSFTGGGTDTQYF. CDR3 DNA sequence: TGCGCCAGCAGCTTCACGGGGGGCGGTACAGATACGCAGTATTTT.

This clone was picked up a small number of times. The chain joins TRBV7-6 to TRBJ2-5; no firm D call. V gave up 5 bases and J gave up 2 bases, with 12 bases separating them. Germline CDR1 and CDR2: SGHVS and FNYEAQ. This CDR3 has 14 amino acids. CDR3 nucleotides: TGTGCCAGCAGCCCTCGGGCGGCTCAAGAGACCCAGTACTTC. Encoded protein: CASSPRAAQETQYF.